This T cell receptor beta chain was sequenced for a study of T cell changes during pregnancy in multiple sclerosis. Some clones are missing from TCRdb's copy, which holds only in-frame ones; the method was immunoSEQ multiplex PCR. Counted here are more than 90,000 clones, 80% to 95% occurring once; the ten biggest clones make up 1.5% to 1.9%. In this sample, this clone turned up a few times. With 2 bases removed from V and 0 bases from J, the gap between germline ends came to 19 bases. Germline V gene data show CDR1 as SGHTA and CDR2 as FQGNSA. This CDR3 has 18 residues. The specimen was peripheral blood, collected in the third trimester of pregnancy. This sequence was found in a female donor with multiple sclerosis, enrolled in a pregnancy study. The chain uses TRBV7-2 and TRBJ1-1, with D perhaps matching TRBD1 (5 bases). CDR3 sequence (DNA): TGTGCCAGCAGCTTAATGTATCCGGGACTCCCTTTGAACACTGAAGCTTTCTTT. Protein sequence: CASSLMYPGLPLNTEAFF.